These 18 T cell receptor beta chains originate from one sample sequenced in a study of post-analysis software for immune sequencing data. Study results and caveats: Higher frequency in patients than in controls was seen for about five TRBV segments, with TRBV5-6, TRBV5-1 and TRBV20-1 among them.

Libraries were made from TCR beta cDNA, and they carried unique molecular identifiers. TCRdb used MiXCR to reprocess the PCR reads, holding one entry per CDR3 protein. The profile shows around 710,000 distinct CDR3 sequences, roughly 50% of them singletons. Antigens for these TCRs are unknown. Sample: blood. Receptor source: a girl aged 5-17 years with multiple sclerosis.

The rearrangement joins TRBV12-3 or TRBV12-4 to TRBJ1-2; a weak D match, TRBD1 (6 bases). V lost 5 bases to trimming and J lost 2 bases, with 15 bases between them. This CDR3 comprises 15 residues. The DNA of the CDR3 is TGTGCCAGCAGTGTCGGACAGTCCCCCAACTATGGCTACACCTTC. It translates to CASSVGQSPNYGYTF.

Written as DNA, the CDR3 is TGTGCCTGGAGTGGGGAGGTGAAAATAGCGGGAGGGGACAAGATGACCCAGTACTTC. It translates to CAWSGEVKIAGGDKMTQYF. The gene calls are TRBV30 and TRBJ2-5; 11 bases are shared with TRBD2. This CDR3 contains 19 residues. CDR1 and CDR2 from the germline V gene are GTSNPN and SVGIG (reference sequence). The trim removed 1 base at V and 7 bases at J, leaving 20 bases unmatched.

This chain uses TRBV12-3 or TRBV12-4 with TRBJ2-7, with 8 positions matching TRBD2. The CDR3 contains 15 residues. With V trimmed by 1 base and J by 5 bases, 7 bases remained unmatched. The CDR3 protein is CASSLEGAGANEQYF. The CDR3 DNA follows: TGTGCCAGCAGTTTAGAAGGAGCGGGAGCCAACGAGCAGTACTTC.

This clonotype was counted a few times. J is TRBJ1-4 and V is TRBV29-1; no definite D call. Trimming took 3 bases from V and 5 from J, leaving 13 bases between them. Germline V CDR1 and CDR2: SQVTM, ANQGSEA. CDR3 length equals 14 residues. Here the CDR3 DNA reads TGCAGCGTTGATGTCGGGTCGGGGAATGAAAAACTGTTTTTT. Protein product: CSVDVGSGNEKLFF.

The rearrangement uses TRBV3-1 and TRBJ2-1; 10 nucleotides align to TRBD2. Germline CDR1 is LGHDT and CDR2 is YNNKEL (reference sequence). Trimming cost V 4 bases and J 4 bases; bases outside gene matches: 10. The CDR3 sequence is 17 residues long. In nucleotides, the CDR3 is TGTGCCAGCAGCCCGCCTACCGGGACTAGCGTTTACAATGAGCAGTTCTTC. Translated: CASSPPTGTSVYNEQFF.

This clonotype was observed a single time. V gene TRBV7-9 combines with J gene TRBJ1-1, with D maybe TRBD1 (6 bases). Trimming left V 1 base short and J 0 bases short, with 12 bases between. The CDR3 spans 16 residues. In germline, CDR1 is SEHNR, CDR2 FQNEAQ (reference sequence). The CDR3 spells CASSLGDKALNTEAFF. The CDR3 coding sequence is TGTGCCAGCAGCTTAGGGGACAAGGCCTTGAACACTGAAGCTTTCTTT.

CDR3 loop: CSGRTFTDEKLFF. The CDR3 coding sequence is TGCAGCGGAAGAACATTTACGGATGAAAAACTGTTTTTT. This chain links TRBV29-1 with TRBJ1-4; D not resolved. CDR3 length equals 13 residues. Per germline, CDR1 SQVTM and CDR2 ANQGSEA. The V end lost 7 bases, the J end lost 6 bases, and 15 bases lay between the germline ends.

Only a few counts were recorded for this clonotype. CDR3 in DNA: TGTGCCACCAGTGATGGGGACACGCGGACCCAGTACTTC. Translating gives CATSDGDTRTQYF. The chain has TRBV24-1 and TRBJ2-5; D possibly corresponds to TRBD1 (6 bases). CDR1 and CDR2 (germline): KGHDR, SFDVKD. V was trimmed by 3 bases and J by 7 bases, leaving 11 bases between them. This CDR3 region has 13 residues.

CDR3 protein: CSVDSGRGTNEQYF. The CDR3 region has the DNA TGCAGCGTTGATTCAGGTCGGGGGACGAACGAGCAGTACTTC. This chain connects TRBV29-1 to TRBJ2-7; tentatively, D is TRBD2 (6 bases). V shed 3 bases and J shed 5 bases, with 17 bases lying between them. CDR1 SQVTM and CDR2 ANQGSEA come from the germline V gene. The CDR3 runs 14 residues.

The chain combines TRBV18 with TRBJ1-1, with D uncertain. CDR3 length: 11 residues. From germline, CDR1 is KGHSH and CDR2 LQKENI. Deletions cut 8 bases from V and 8 bases from J, with 12 bases between. CDR3 region: CASTRTDEAFF. For the CDR3, the DNA is TGTGCCAGCACAAGGACGGACGAAGCTTTCTTT.

This clonotype has just a few counts. CDR3 amino acids: CASSFSGTGHNEQFF. The CDR3, as DNA: TGTGCCAGCAGTTTCTCCGGGACAGGGCACAATGAGCAGTTCTTC. The chain is built from TRBV6-2 or TRBV6-3 and TRBJ2-1, with TRBD1 matching 9 bases. CDR3 length: 15 amino acids. CDR1 is MNHEY, CDR2 SVGEGT, per germline. J was trimmed by 5 bases and V by 4 bases; bases with no gene match: 6.

This clonotype was found a few times. CDR3 bases: TGTGCCAGCAGTGAGGCCAGGGGACCCGGTTATACGCAGTATTTT. It encodes CASSEARGPGYTQYF. This sequence joins TRBV6-4 and TRBJ2-3, with a tentative D call TRBD1 (6 bases). V was cut by 3 bases and J by 7 bases, with 17 bases left in between. Germline V gene data show CDR1 as MRHNA and CDR2 as SNTAGT. CDR3 size: 15 residues.

This chain joins TRBV15 and TRBJ2-7, with no clear D. Matching the DNA end better, TRBJ2-5 makes the J call doubtful. The CDR3 runs to 15 residues. Germline CDR1 reads LNHNV; CDR2 reads YYDKDF (reference sequence). CDR3 nucleotides: TGTGCCACCAGCAGAGATCGTAAGGGTTCTGAGACCCAGTACTTC. Encoded protein: CATSRDRKGSETQYF.

The rearrangement joins TRBV5-6 to TRBJ2-7; 14 bases match TRBD2. TRBJ2-1 explains the end of the DNA better; the J call may be wrong. Germline CDR1 reads SGHDT; CDR2 reads YYEEEE. CDR3 length: 17 amino acids. Here the CDR3 reads CASSSPSWGLAGVEQFF. CDR3 DNA: TGTGCCAGCAGCTCCCCGAGCTGGGGACTAGCGGGAGTTGAGCAGTTCTTC.

J is TRBJ2-4 and V is TRBV5-1, with D maybe TRBD2 (6 bases). The DNA end favors TRBJ2-7, so the J call may be wrong. Germline values: CDR1 SGHRS, CDR2 YFSETQ. The CDR3 is 15 residues long. DNA of the CDR3: TGCGCCAGCAGACTCGACGGGGGATACTACTACGAGCAGTACTTC. This gives the protein CASRLDGGYYYEQYF.

The rearrangement joins TRBV24-1 to TRBJ2-4; 12 bases agree with TRBD1. J lost 7 bases, V lost 4 bases, and 4 bases had no gene match. The germline V gene has CDR1 KGHDR and CDR2 SFDVKD. This CDR3 is built from 15 residues. The CDR3: CATSDTGTGGNIQYF. The CDR3 DNA is TGTGCCACCAGTGACACCGGGACAGGGGGCAACATTCAGTACTTC.

This chain uses TRBV5-1 with TRBJ2-7, with D hard to call. The last part of the DNA fits TRBJ2-5 better; the J call may be wrong. In germline, CDR1 is SGHRS, CDR2 YFSETQ. CDR3 length: 15 residues. For the CDR3, the DNA is TGCGCCAGCAGCTTGGCAAGGGCCCCGGGAGAGACCCAGTACTTC. This codes for CASSLARAPGETQYF.

The rearrangement uses TRBV20-1 and TRBJ2-1; 11 nucleotides align to TRBD2. V lost 6 bases to trimming and J lost 4 bases; unmatched junction nucleotides: 14. The length of the CDR3 is 17 residues. The V gene's germline CDR1 is DFQATT and CDR2 SNEGSKA (reference sequence). CDR3 in DNA: TGCAGTGCCCTAGGACTAGCGGGCCAAATTGGGTACAATGAGCAGTTCTTC. Protein product: CSALGLAGQIGYNEQFF.